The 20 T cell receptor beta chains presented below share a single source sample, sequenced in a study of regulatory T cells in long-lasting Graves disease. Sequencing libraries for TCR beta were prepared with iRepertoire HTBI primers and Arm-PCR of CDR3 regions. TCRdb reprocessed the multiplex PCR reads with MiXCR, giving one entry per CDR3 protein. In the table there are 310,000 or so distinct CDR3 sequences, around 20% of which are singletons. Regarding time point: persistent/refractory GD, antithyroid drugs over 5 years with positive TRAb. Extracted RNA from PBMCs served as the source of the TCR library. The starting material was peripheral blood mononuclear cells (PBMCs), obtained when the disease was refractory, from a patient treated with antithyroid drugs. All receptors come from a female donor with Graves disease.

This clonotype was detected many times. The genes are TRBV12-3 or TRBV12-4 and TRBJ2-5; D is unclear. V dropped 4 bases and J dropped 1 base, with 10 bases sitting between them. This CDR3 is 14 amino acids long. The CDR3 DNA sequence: TGTGCCAGCAGTTCGAGACGATTCCAAGAGACCCAGTACTTC. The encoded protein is CASSSRRFQETQYF.

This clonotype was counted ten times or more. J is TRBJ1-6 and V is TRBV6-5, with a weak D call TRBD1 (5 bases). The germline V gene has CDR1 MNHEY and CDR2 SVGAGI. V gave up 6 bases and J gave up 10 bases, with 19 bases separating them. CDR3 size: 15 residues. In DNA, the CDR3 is TGTGCCAGCAGGTACACAGGAGGAGTTAACTCACCCCTCCACTTT. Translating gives CASRYTGGVNSPLHF.

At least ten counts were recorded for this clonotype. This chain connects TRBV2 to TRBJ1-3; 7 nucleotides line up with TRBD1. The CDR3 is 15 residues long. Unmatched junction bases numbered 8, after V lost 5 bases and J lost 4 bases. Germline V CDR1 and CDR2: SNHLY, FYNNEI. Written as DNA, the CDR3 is TGTGCCAGCAGTCGCGGGGCAGGGGGAGGAAACACCATATATTTT. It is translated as CASSRGAGGGNTIYF.

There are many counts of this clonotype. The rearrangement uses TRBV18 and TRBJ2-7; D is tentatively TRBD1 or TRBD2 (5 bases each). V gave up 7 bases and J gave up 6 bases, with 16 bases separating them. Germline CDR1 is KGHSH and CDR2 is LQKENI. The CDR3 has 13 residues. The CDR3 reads CASLGSGQGEQYF. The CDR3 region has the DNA TGTGCCAGCTTGGGGAGCGGCCAGGGCGAGCAGTACTTC. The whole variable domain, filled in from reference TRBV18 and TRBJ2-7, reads NAGVMQNPRHLVRRRGQEARLRCSPMKGHSHVYWYRQLPEEGLKFMVYLQKENIIDESGMPKERFSAEFPKEGPSILRIQQVVRGDSAAYFCASLGSGQGEQYFGPGTRLTVT.

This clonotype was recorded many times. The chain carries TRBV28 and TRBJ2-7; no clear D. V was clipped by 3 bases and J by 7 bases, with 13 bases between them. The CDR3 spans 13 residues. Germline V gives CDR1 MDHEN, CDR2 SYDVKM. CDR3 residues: CASSLETPGEQYF. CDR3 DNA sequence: TGTGCCAGCAGTTTGGAGACCCCAGGTGAGCAGTACTTC.

This CDR3 reads CASMRGSSRETQYF. The DNA for the CDR3 is TGTGCCAGCATGAGGGGGAGTAGTAGAGAGACCCAGTACTTC. The chain recombines TRBV13 with TRBJ2-5; TRBD1 is a possible D gene (6 bases). CDR1 is PRHDT, CDR2 FYEKMQ, per germline (reference sequence). Trimming cost V 7 bases and J 4 bases, with 16 bases left between them. This CDR3 region has 14 residues.

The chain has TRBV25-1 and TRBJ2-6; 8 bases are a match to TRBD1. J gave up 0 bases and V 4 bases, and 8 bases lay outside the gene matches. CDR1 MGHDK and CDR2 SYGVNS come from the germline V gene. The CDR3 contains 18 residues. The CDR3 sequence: CASSGRGQASSGANVLTF. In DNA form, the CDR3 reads TGTGCCAGCAGTGGCCGGGGACAGGCAAGCTCTGGGGCCAACGTCCTGACTTTC.

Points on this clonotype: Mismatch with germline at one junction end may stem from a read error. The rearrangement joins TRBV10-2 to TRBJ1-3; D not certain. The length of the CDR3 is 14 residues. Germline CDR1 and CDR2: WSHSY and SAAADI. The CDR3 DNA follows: TGTGCCAGCAGTTACTCCCGGCCTGGCAACACCATATATTTT. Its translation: CASSYSRPGNTIYF.

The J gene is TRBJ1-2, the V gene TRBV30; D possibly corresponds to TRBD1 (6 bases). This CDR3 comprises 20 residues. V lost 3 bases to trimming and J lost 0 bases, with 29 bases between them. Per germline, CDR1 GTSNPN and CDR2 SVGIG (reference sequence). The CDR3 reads CAWRRRGNRPSAHPNYGYTF. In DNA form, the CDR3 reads TGTGCCTGGAGGAGAAGGGGGAATCGTCCCTCCGCGCACCCTAACTATGGCTACACCTTC.

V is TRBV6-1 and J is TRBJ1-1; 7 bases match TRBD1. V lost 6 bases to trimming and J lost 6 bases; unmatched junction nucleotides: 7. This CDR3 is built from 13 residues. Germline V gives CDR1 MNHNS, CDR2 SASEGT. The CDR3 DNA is TGTGCCAGCAGCCGCACCACAGGGGCTGAAGCTTTCTTT. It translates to CASSRTTGAEAFF.

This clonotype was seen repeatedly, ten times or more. The CDR3 DNA is TGTGCCAGCAGTTATGAGGGGACAGGGGGCGGAACTCCTAACTATGGCTACACCTTC. Translating gives CASSYEGTGGGTPNYGYTF. The chain links TRBV6-5 to TRBJ1-2, with 12 bases aligning to TRBD1. From germline, CDR1 is MNHEY and CDR2 SVGAGI. The J segment lost 0 bases and the V segment lost 3 bases, leaving 11 bases of the junction unmatched. The CDR3 sequence is 19 residues long.

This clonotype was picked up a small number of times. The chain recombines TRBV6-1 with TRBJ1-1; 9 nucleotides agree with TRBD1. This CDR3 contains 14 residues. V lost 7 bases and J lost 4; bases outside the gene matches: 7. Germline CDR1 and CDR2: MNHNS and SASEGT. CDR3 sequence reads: CASTPQGAGTEAFF. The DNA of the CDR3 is TGTGCCAGCACCCCACAGGGGGCGGGCACTGAAGCTTTCTTT.

In nucleotides, the CDR3 is TGTGCCAGCAGCTTAGATCTGGCCCCGAACACTGAAGCTTTCTTT. As protein: CASSLDLAPNTEAFF. The chain joins TRBV7-2 to TRBJ1-1; D is undetermined. This CDR3 contains 15 residues. The germline V and J ends were trimmed by 1 base and 1 base, with 10 bases remaining between them. Germline lookup yields CDR1 SGHTA and CDR2 FQGNSA.

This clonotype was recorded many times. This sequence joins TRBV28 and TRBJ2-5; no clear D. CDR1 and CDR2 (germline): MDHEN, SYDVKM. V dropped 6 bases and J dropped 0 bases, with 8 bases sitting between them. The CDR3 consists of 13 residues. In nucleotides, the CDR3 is TGTGCCAGCAGAGCCCGGGACCAAGAGACCCAGTACTTC. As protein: CASRARDQETQYF.

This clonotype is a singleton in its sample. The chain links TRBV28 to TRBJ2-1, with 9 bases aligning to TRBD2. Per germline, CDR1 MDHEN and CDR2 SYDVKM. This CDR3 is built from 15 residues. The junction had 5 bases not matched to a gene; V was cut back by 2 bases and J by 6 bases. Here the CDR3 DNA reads TGTGCCAGCAGTTTAGCGGGAGGGCCGATCAATGAGCAGTTCTTC. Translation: CASSLAGGPINEQFF. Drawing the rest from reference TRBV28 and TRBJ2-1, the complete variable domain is DVKVTQSSRYLVKRTGEKVFLECVQDMDHENMFWYRQDPGLGLRLIYFSYDVKMKEKGDIPEGYSVSREKKERFSLILESASTNQTSMYLCASSLAGGPINEQFFGPGTRLTVL.

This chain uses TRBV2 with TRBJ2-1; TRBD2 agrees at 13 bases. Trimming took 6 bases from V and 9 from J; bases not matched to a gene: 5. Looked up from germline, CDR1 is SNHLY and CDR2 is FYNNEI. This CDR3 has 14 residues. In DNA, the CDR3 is TGTGCCAGCAGCCCCGGGACTAGCGGGATTGAGCAGTTCTTC. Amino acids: CASSPGTSGIEQFF.

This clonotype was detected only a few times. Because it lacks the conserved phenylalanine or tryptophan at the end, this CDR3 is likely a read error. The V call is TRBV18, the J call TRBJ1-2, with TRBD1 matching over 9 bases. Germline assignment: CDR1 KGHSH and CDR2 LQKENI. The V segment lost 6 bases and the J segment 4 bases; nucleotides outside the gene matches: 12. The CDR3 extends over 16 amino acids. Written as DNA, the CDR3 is TGTGCCAGCTCGATGGGACAGGGCGCCATGGGCTATGGCTACACCTCC. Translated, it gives CASSMGQGAMGYGYTS.

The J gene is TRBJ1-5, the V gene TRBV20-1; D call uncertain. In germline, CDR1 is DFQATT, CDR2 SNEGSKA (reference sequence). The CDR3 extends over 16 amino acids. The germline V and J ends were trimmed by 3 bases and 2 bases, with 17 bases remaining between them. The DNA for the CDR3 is TGCAGTGCTAGCATTTATCGAGGGATCGGCAATCAGCCCCAGCATTTT. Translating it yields CSASIYRGIGNQPQHF.

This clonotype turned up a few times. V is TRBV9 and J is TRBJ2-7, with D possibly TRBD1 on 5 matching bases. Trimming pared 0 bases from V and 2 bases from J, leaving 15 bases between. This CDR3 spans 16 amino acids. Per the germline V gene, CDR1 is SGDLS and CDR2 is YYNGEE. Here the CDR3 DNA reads TGTGCCAGCAGCGTAGCTTCGACAGCTGTCACCTACGAGCAGTACTTC. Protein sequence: CASSVASTAVTYEQYF.

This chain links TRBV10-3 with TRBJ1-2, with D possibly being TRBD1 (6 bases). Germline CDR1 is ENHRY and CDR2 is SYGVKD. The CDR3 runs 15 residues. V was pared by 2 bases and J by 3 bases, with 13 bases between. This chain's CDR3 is CAISETGGQYYGYTF. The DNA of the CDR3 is TGTGCCATCAGTGAGACCGGTGGACAGTACTATGGCTACACCTTC.